This T cell receptor (beta chain) came from a study of blood T cell repertoires in COVID-19. The ends lost 6 bases at V and 9 bases at J; junction bases unmatched: 15. The CDR3 length is 16 residues. The germline V gene has CDR1 LNHDA and CDR2 SQIVND (reference sequence). In the source study's methods: The assay estimated nucleated cells by amplifying reference gene primers. Repertoires were generated with immunoSEQ multiplex PCR, while TCRdb's copy carries only in-frame clones and drops some. V and J calls and clone size follow that table, whereas D and trimming were derived from the DNA. The sample has 130,000 or so clones, 85% to 90% seen once.

This sequence was found in a human donor in a cohort sampled during active COVID-19. This rearrangement joins TRBV19 to TRBJ2-1; 9 bases agree with TRBD2. Sequencing was performed on peripheral blood. The CDR3 region has the DNA TGTGCCAGTAGGGCCGGGTCTCGCGGGGGGGCATCTGAGCAGTTCTTC. Protein: CASRAGSRGGASEQFF.